The clone carrying this TCR beta chain came up once. The antigen is unknown. The method was immunoSEQ multiplex PCR; TCRdb's version includes in-frame clones alone and lacks a portion of them. The sample shows some 500,000 clones, 95% to 97% of them seen only once. The data were obtained in a study of shared clonotypes between healthy human individuals. Study at large: Donors consisted of two women and a few men between 18 and 49. Points from the study as a whole: Compared with memory subsets, naive subsets generally had larger estimated richness.

With 4 bases clipped from V and 7 bases from J, the junction kept 8 bases outside the gene matches. CDR3 length equals 14 residues. The germline V gene has CDR1 SGHRS and CDR2 YFSETQ. It was into CD45RA+ naive and CD45RA-negative memory subsets that the CD4+ cells were split. The chain joins TRBV5-1 to TRBJ2-1; 7 nucleotides agree with TRBD1. Sequencing was performed on naive CD4+ T cells sorted from blood. This sample's subset: CD45RA+ positively selected. The clonotype comes from a woman under 40 in good health. The CDR3 is CASSLEGGTNEQFF. For the CDR3, the DNA is TGCGCCAGCAGCCTCGAAGGGGGCACAAATGAGCAGTTCTTC. The entire variable domain, with the rest obtained from reference TRBV5-1 and TRBJ2-1, is as follows: KAGVTQTPRYLIKTRGQQVTLSCSPISGHRSVSWYQQTPGQGLQFLFEYFSETQRNKGNFPGRFSGRQFSNSRSEMNVSTLELGDSALYLCASSLEGGTNEQFFGPGTRLTVL.